This T cell receptor (beta chain) comes out of a study of cytomegalovirus exposure and HLA in healthy donors. 13 Jbeta primers and 60 Vbeta primers were used for the PCR. As processed by the authors: Later analysis identified tens of millions of unique TCR beta chains, about 10 million shared. Measured with immunoSEQ multiplex PCR; TCRdb has only the in-frame clones, and not every one. V and J calls and clone size come straight from that table; D and trimming were deduced from the DNA. The sample shows tens of thousands of clones, around four fifths of them seen only once. V trimming: 4 bases; J trimming: 2 bases; junction bases outside the gene matches: 10. The CDR3 has 16 residues. Germline V gene data show CDR1 as LNHDA and CDR2 as SQIVND (reference sequence).

V gene TRBV19 combines with J gene TRBJ1-1, with 7 bases matching TRBD1. The source of this sequence is a woman between 35 and 50 years old in good health and CMV-seronegative. Specimen: PBMCs. CDR3 region: CASSNRQGNANTEAFF. CDR3 bases: TGTGCCAGTAGTAACCGACAGGGAAATGCAAACACTGAAGCTTTCTTT.